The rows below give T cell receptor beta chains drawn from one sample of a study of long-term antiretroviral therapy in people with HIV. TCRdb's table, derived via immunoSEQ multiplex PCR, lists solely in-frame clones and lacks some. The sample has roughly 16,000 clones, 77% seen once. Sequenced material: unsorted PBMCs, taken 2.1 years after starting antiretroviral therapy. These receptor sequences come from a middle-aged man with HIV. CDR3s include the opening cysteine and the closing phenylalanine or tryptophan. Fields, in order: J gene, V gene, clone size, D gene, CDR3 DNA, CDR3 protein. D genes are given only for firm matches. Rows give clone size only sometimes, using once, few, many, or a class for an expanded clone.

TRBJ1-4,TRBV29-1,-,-,TGCAGCGTTGACGTCGGTGGAGGAAAGGGAAAACTGTTTTTT,CSVDVGGGKGKLFF
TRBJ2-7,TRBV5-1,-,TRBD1,TGCGCCAGCAGCTTGGACAGGGGAGCCGAGCAGTACTTC,CASSLDRGAEQYF
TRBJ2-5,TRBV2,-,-,TGTGCCAGCAGGGGGGAGACCCAGTACTTC,CASRGETQYF
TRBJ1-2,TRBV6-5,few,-,TGTGCCAGCAGTTACTCTCCTCGCCTCGCCGTCGATGGCTACACCTTC,CASSYSPRLAVDGYTF
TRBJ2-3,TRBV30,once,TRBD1,TGTGCCTGGAGTGACGGGACAGGGGCGGATACGCAGTATTTT,CAWSDGTGADTQYF
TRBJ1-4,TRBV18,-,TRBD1,TGTGCCAGCTCACCACGGGCGCAGGGGGCCGGAGCGAATGAAAAACTGTTTTTT,CASSPRAQGAGANEKLFF
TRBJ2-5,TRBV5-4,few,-,TGTGCCAGCAGCCCCCGACAGGAAGAGACCCAGTACTTC,CASSPRQEETQYF
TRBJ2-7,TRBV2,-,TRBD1,TGTGCCAGCAGGGCCGGGACAGCTAATCGCGAGCAGTACTTC,CASRAGTANREQYF
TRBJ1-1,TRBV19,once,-,TGTGCCAGTAGTCACCCCGGGCACAACACTGAAGCTTTCTTT,CASSHPGHNTEAFF
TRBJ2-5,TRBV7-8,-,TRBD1,TGTGCCAGCAGCCCGGAGCGGATACAGGGGTTTAAAGAGACCCAGTACTTC,CASSPERIQGFKETQYF
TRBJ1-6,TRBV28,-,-,TGTGCCAGCACCTCGGGGGGGGAATTCTCCTATAATTCACCCCTCCACTTT,CASTSGGEFSYNSPLHF
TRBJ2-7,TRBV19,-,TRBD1,TGTGCCAGTAGTGCGGGACAGGTACACTACGAGCAGTACTTC,CASSAGQVHYEQYF
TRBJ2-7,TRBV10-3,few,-,TGTGCCATCAGTGAGCAGGGGGGGAGCTACGAGCAGTACTTC,CAISEQGGSYEQYF
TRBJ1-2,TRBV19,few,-,TGTGCCAGTAGTAAACCTAACTATGGCTACACCTTC,CASSKPNYGYTF
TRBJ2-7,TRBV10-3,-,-,TGTGCCACCCTAGGGGTGGGGGAGCAGTACTTC,CATLGVGEQYF
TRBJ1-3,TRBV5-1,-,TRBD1,TGCGCCAGCAGCTTGGAACGACAGGGGGTACTCACTGGAAACACCATATATTTT,CASSLERQGVLTGNTIYF
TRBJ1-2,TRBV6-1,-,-,TGTGCCAGCAGGATCAGTGCTAACTATGGCTACACCTTC,CASRISANYGYTF
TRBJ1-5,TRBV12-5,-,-,TGTGCTAGTGGTTTGGAAAAGCCCCAGCATTTT,CASGLEKPQHF
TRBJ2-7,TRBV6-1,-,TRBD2,TGTGCCAGCAACAAAGATAGCGGGGCCTACGAGCAGTACTTC,CASNKDSGAYEQYF
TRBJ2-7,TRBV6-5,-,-,TGTGCCAGCAGCCTCGACAGAGGTGAGGGGGACGAGCAGTACTTC,CASSLDRGEGDEQYF
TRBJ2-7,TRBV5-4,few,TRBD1,TGTGCCAGCAGCTTGGCAGGGGGCCTAATGGAGCAGTACTTC,CASSLAGGLMEQYF
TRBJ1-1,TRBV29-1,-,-,TGCAGCGTTAATAAGGGTGGAACTGAAGCTTTCTTT,CSVNKGGTEAFF
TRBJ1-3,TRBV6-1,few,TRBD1,TGTGCCAGCAGTGAAGGCGGGCAGGGGGCTTATGGAAACACCATATATTTT,CASSEGGQGAYGNTIYF
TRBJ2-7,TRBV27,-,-,TGTGCCAGCAGTTTAGGGTTAGGGGGTGGGCAGTACTTC,CASSLGLGGGQYF